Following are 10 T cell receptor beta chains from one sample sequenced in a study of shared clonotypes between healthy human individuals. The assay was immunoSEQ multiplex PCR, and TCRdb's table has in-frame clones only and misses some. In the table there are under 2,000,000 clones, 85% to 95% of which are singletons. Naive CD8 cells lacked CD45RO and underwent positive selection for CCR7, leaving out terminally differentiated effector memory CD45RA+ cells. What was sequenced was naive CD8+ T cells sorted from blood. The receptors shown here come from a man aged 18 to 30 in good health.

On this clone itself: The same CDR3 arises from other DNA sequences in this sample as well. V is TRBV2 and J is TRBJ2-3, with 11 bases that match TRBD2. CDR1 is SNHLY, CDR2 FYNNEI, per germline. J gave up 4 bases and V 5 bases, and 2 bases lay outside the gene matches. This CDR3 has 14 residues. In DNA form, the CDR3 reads TGTGCCAGCAGTCTAGCGGGAGGAGCAGATACGCAGTATTTT. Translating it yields CASSLAGGADTQYF.

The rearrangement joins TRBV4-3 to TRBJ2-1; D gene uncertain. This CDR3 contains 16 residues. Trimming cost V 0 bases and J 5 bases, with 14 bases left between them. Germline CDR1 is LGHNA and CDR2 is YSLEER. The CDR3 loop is CASSQDSYLTDNEQFF. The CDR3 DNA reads TGCGCCAGCAGCCAAGATTCATACCTAACGGACAATGAGCAGTTCTTC.

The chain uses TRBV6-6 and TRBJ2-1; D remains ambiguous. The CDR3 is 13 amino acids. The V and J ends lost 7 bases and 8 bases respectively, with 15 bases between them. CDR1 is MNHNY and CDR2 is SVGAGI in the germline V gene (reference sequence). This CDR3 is CASTADLPDEQFF. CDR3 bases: TGTGCCAGCACCGCAGACTTGCCCGATGAGCAGTTCTTC.

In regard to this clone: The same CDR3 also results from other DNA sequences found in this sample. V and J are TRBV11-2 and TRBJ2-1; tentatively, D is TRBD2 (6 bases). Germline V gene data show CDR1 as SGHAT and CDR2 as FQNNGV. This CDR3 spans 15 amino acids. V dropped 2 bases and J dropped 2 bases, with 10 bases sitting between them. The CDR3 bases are TGTGCCAGCAGCTTAATTGCGGGACCCTACAATGAGCAGTTCTTC. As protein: CASSLIAGPYNEQFF.

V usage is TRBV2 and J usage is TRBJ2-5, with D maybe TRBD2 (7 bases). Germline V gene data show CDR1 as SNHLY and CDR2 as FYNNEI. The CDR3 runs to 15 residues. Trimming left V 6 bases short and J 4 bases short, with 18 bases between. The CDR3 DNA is TGTGCCAGCAGGGTGGGAGGGGGGAAGGTAGAGACCCAGTACTTC. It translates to CASRVGGGKVETQYF.

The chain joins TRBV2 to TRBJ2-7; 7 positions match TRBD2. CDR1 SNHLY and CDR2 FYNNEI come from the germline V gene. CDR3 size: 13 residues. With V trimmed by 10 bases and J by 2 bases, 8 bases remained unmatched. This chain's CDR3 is CATLGGSPYEQYF. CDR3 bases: TGTGCCACTTTGGGGGGGTCCCCCTACGAGCAGTACTTC.

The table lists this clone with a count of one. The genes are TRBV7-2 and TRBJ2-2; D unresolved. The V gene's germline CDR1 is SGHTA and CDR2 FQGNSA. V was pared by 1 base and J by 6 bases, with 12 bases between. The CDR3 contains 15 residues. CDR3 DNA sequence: TGTGCCAGCAGCTTAGGCTTAGGACGGGCCGGGGAGCTGTTTTTT. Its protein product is CASSLGLGRAGELFF.

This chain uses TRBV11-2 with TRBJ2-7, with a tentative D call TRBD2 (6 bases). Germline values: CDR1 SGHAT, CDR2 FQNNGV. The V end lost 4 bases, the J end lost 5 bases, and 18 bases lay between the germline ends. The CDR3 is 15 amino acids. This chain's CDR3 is CASSSPWAGLHEQYF. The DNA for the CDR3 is TGTGCCAGCAGCTCACCCTGGGCGGGGCTACACGAGCAGTACTTC. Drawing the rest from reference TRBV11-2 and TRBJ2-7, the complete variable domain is EAGVAQSPRYKIIEKRQSVAFWCNPISGHATLYWYQQILGQGPKLLIQFQNNGVVDDSQLPKDRFSAERLKGVDSTLKIQPAKLEDSAVYLCASSSPWAGLHEQYFGPGTRLTVT.

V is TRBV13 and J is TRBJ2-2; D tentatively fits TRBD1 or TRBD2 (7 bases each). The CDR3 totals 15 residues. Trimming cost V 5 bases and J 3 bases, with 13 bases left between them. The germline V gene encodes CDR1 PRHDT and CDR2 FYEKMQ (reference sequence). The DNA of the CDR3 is TGTGCCAGCAGCCAGCGGGACAGAGACACCGGGGAGCTGTTTTTT. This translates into CASSQRDRDTGELFF.

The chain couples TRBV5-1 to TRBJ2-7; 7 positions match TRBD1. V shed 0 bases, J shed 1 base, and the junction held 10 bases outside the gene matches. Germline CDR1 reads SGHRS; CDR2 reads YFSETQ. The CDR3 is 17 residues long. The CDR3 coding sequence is TGCGCCAGCAGCTTGGGGCGTGACAGGGAGCATTCCTACGAGCAGTACTTC. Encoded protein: CASSLGRDREHSYEQYF.